Reported below is one TCR beta chain. Other nucleotide sequences in the sample specify the same CDR3. This entry belongs to a study of cytomegalovirus exposure and HLA in healthy donors. CDR3 length equals 15 residues. In germline, CDR1 is MNHEY, CDR2 SVGAGI. Losses at the gene ends were 2 bases for V and 4 bases for J; bases not matched to a gene: 7. The table came from immunoSEQ multiplex PCR; TCRdb's copy has only in-frame clones and leaves some out. The repertoire holds approximately 160,000 clones, with approximately 91% as singletons. The chain has TRBV6-5 and TRBJ2-5; TRBD1 matches at 7 bases. The TCR comes from a woman aged 18 to 35 in good health and CMV-seropositive. Sequenced input: PBMCs. CDR3 sequence reads: CASSYGLGGGETQYF. The DNA of the CDR3 is TGTGCCAGCAGTTACGGGTTAGGGGGCGGAGAGACCCAGTACTTC.